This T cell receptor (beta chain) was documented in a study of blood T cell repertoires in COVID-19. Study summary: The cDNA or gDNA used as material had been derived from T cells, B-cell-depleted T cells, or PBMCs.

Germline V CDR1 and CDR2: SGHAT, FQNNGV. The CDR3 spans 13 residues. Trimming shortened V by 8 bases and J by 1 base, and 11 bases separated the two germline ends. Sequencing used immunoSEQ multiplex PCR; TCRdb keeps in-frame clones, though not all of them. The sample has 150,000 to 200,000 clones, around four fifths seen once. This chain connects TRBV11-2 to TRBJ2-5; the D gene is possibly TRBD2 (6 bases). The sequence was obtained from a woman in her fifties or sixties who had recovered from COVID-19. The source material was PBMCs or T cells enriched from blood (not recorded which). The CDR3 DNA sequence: TGTGCCAGCTCCCTGGGAGGCCAAGAGACCCAGTACTTC. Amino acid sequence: CASSLGGQETQYF.